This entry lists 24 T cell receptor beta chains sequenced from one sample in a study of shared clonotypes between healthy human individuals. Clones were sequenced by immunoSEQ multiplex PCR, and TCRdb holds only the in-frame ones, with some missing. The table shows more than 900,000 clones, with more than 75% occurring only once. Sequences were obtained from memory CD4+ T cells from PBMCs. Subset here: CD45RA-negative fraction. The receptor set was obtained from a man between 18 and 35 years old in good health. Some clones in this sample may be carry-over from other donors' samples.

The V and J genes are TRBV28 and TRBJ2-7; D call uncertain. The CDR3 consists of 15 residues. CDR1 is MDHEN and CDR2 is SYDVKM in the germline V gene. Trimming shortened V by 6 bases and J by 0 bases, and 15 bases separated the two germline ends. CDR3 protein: CASRPPRINSYEQYF. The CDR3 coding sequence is TGTGCCAGCAGGCCACCCCGTATTAACTCCTACGAGCAGTACTTC.

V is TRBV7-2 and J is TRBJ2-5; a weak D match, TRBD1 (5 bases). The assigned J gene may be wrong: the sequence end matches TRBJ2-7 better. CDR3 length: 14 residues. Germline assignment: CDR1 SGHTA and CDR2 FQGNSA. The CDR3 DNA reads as TGTGCCAGCAGCTTAGGTCCGACAGCCTACGAGCAGTACTTC. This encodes CASSLGPTAYEQYF.

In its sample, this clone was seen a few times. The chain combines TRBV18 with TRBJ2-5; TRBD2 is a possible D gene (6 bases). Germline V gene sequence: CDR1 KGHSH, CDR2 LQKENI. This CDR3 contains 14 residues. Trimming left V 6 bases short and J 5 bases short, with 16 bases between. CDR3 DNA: TGTGCCAGCTCCCCTTACGGGGGTAAGGAGACCCAGTACTTC. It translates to CASSPYGGKETQYF.

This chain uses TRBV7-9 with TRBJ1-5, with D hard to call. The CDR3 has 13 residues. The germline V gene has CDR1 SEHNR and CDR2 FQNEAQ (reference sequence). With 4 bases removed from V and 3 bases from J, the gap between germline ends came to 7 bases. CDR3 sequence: CASSSLTNQPQHF. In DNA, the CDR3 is TGTGCCAGCAGCTCCCTGACCAATCAGCCCCAGCATTTT.

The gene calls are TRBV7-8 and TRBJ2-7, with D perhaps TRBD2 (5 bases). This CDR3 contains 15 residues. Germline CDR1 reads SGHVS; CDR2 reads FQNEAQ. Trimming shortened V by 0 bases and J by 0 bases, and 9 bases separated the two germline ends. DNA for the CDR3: TGTGCCAGCAGCTTAGCCCTAGCCCTCTCCTACGAGCAGTACTTC. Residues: CASSLALALSYEQYF.

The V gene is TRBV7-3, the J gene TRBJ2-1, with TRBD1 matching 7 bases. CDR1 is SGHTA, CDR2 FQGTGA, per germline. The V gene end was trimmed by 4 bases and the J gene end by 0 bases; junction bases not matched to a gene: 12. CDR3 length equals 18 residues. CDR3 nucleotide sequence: TGTGCCAGCAGCTCCGCCCCAAAGGGGGCGAGCTCCTACAATGAGCAGTTCTTC. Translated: CASSSAPKGASSYNEQFF.

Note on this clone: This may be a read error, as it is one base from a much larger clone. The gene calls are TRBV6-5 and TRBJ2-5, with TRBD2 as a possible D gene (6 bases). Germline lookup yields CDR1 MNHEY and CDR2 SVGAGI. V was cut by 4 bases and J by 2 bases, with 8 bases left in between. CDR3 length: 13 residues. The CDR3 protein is CASSWREQETQYF. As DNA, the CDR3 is TGTGCCAGCAGTTGGAGGGAGCAAGAGACCCAGTACTTC.

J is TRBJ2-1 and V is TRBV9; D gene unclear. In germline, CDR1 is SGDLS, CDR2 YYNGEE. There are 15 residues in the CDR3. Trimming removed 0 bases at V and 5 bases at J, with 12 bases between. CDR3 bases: TGTGCCAGCAGCGTAGCTAATAATAGGGACAATGAGCAGTTCTTC. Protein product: CASSVANNRDNEQFF.

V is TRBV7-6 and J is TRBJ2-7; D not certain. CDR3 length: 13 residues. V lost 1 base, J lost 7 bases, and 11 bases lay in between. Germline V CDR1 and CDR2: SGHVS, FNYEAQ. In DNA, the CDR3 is TGTGCCAGCAGCTTAGTGGCTACAGAAGAGCAGTACTTC. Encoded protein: CASSLVATEEQYF.

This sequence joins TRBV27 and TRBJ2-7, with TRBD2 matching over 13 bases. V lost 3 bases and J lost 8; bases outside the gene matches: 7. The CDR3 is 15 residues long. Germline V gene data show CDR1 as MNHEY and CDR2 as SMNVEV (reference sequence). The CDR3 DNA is TGTGCCAGCAGTTTTCCCGGACTAGCGGGAGACAAGCAGTACTTC. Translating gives CASSFPGLAGDKQYF.

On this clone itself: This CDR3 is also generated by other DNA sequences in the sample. Here the CDR3 reads CASSLGGRENTEAFF. DNA of the CDR3: TGTGCCAGCAGCTTAGGAGGCAGGGAGAACACTGAAGCTTTCTTT. The chain has TRBV5-4 and TRBJ1-1, with D maybe TRBD1 (5 bases). This CDR3 is 15 amino acids long. Germline V CDR1 and CDR2: SGHNT, YYREEE (reference sequence). Trimming left V 2 bases short and J 1 base short, with 12 bases between.

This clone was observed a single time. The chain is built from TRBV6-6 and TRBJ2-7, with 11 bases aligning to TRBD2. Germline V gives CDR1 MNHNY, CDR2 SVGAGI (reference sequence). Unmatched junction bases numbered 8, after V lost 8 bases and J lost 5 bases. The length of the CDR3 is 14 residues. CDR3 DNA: TGTGCCAGCTCCGACCCTAGCGGGAGGAACGAGCAGTACTTC. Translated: CASSDPSGRNEQYF.

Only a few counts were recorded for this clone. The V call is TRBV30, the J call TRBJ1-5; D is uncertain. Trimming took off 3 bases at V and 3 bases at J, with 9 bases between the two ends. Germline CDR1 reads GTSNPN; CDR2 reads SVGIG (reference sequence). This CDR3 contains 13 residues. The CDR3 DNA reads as TGTGCCTGGAGCCCTACCTTCAATCAGCCCCAGCATTTT. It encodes CAWSPTFNQPQHF.

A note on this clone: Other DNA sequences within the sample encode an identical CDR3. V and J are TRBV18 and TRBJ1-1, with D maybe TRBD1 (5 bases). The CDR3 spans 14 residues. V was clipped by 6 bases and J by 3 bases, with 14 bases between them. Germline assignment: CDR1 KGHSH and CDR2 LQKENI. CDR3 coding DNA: TGTGCCAGCTCCCCCACGGGGGGGGACACTGAAGCTTTCTTT. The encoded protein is CASSPTGGDTEAFF.

The CDR3 region is CASSQRQSSTDTQYF. The CDR3 bases are TGTGCCAGCTCCCAGCGGCAGTCCTCCACAGATACGCAGTATTTT. The chain employs TRBV18 and TRBJ2-3, with a possible D match to TRBD2 (5 bases). Trimming removed 6 bases from V and 2 bases from J, with 15 bases in between. This CDR3 region has 15 residues. Per the germline V gene, CDR1 is KGHSH and CDR2 is LQKENI.

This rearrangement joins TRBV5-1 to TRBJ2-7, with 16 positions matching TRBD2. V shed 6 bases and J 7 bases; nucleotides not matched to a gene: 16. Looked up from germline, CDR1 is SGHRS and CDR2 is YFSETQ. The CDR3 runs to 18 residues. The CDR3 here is CASNGGLAGGLGAGEQYF. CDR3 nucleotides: TGCGCCAGCAACGGGGGACTAGCGGGAGGGCTGGGGGCCGGAGAGCAGTACTTC.

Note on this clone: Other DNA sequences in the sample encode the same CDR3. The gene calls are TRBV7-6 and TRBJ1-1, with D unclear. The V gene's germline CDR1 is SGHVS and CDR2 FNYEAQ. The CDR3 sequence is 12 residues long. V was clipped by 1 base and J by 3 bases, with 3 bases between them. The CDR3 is CASSLDDTEAFF. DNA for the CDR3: TGTGCCAGCAGCTTAGATGACACTGAAGCTTTCTTT.

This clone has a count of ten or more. For the CDR3, the DNA is TGTGCCAGCAGCTTAGGTACAGGGCGCAATCAGCCCCAGCATTTT. Translated: CASSLGTGRNQPQHF. This sequence joins TRBV7-2 and TRBJ1-5; D may be TRBD1 (6 bases). CDR1 and CDR2 from the germline V gene are SGHTA and FQGNSA. V lost 1 base to trimming and J lost 2 bases, with 9 bases between them. The CDR3 covers 15 residues.

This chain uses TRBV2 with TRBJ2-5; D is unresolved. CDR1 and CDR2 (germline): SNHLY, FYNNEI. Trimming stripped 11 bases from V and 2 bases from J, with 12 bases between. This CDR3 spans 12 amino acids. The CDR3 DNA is TGTGCCTCCGGCCAGGCACAAGAGACCCAGTACTTC. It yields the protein CASGQAQETQYF.

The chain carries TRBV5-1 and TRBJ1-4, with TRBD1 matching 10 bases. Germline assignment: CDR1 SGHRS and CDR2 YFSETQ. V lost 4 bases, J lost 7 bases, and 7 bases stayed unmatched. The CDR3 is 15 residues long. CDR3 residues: CASSGRQGAGEKLFF. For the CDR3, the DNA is TGCGCCAGCAGCGGTAGACAGGGGGCGGGTGAAAAACTGTTTTTT. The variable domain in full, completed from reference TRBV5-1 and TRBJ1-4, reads KAGVTQTPRYLIKTRGQQVTLSCSPISGHRSVSWYQQTPGQGLQFLFEYFSETQRNKGNFPGRFSGRQFSNSRSEMNVSTLELGDSALYLCASSGRQGAGEKLFFGSGTQLSVL.

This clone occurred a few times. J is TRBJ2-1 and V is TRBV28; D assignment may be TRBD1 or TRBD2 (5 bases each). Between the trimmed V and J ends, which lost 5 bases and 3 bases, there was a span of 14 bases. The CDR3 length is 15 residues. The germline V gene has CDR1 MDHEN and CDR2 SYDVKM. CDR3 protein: CASSPPGAVYNEQFF. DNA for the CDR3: TGTGCCAGCAGTCCGCCCGGGGCGGTCTACAATGAGCAGTTCTTC.

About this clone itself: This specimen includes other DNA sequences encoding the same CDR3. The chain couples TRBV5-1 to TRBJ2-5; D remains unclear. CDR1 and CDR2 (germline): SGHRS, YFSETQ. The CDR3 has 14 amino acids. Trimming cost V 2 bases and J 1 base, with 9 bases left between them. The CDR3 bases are TGCGCCAGCAGCTTTAGGCCACGCCAAGAGACCCAGTACTTC. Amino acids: CASSFRPRQETQYF.

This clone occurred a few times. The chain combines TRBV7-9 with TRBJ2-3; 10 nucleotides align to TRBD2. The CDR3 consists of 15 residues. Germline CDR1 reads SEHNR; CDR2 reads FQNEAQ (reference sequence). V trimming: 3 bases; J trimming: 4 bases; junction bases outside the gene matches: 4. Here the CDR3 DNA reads TGTGCCAGCAGCTTCAGCGGGAGGGACGCAGATACGCAGTATTTT. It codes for CASSFSGRDADTQYF. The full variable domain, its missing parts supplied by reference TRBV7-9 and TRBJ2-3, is DTGVSQNPRHKITKRGQNVTFRCDPISEHNRLYWYRQTLGQGPEFLTYFQNEAQLEKSRLLSDRFSAERPKGSFSTLEIQRTEQGDSAMYLCASSFSGRDADTQYFGPGTRLTVL.

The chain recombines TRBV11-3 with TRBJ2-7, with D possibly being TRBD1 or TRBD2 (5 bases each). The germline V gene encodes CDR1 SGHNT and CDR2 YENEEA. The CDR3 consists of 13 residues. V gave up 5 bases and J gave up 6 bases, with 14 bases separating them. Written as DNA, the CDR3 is TGTGCCAGCAGCGCCGAGGACGGGGCCGAGCAGTACTTC. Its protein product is CASSAEDGAEQYF.